The sample holds a few counts of the clone carrying this TCR beta chain. Its antigen remains unidentified. This entry comes from a study of beta chain features in type 1 diabetes. Overall study findings and caveats: Shorter TCRB CDR3s, moderately but significantly so, marked every one of the four CD4+ subsets in Type 1 diabetes patients. Among type 1 diabetes patients, VDJ junctions had fewer insertions and more deletions.

Investigators reverse transcribed all isolated RNA, so they sequenced expressed TCRB transcripts. The table came from immunoSEQ multiplex PCR; TCRdb's copy has only in-frame clones and leaves some out. The table lists under 850,000 clones, 13% of them singletons. Sequencing input: naive CD4+ T cells from blood. The sequence was collected from a man between 18 and 35 years old with type 1 diabetes.

Written as DNA, the CDR3 is TGTGCCAGTATTCTCGCCACTCTAGCGTGGGAGACCCAGTACTTC. Residues: CASILATLAWETQYF. V is TRBV19 and J is TRBJ2-5; D perhaps matches TRBD2 (6 bases). The germline gives CDR1 LNHDA, CDR2 SQIVND (reference sequence). The CDR3 sequence is 15 residues long. The ends were cut back, 7 bases at V and 5 bases at J, with 20 bases in the middle.